This T cell receptor beta chain is drawn from a study of blood T cell repertoires in COVID-19. Generated by immunoSEQ multiplex PCR, the TCRdb table keeps only in-frame clones and is missing some. The sample lists 250,000 to 350,000 clones; about 90% were seen once. This receptor was obtained from a man aged 18-30 years with active or convalescent COVID-19. Material: peripheral blood.

CDR3 sequence (DNA): TGTGCCAGCAGCGCCGGGAGTCACGAGACCCAGTACTTC. Amino acid sequence: CASSAGSHETQYF. The chain links TRBV11-2 to TRBJ2-5, with D tentatively TRBD2 (6 bases). Trimming took off 5 bases at V and 5 bases at J, with 12 bases between the two ends. Germline V lookup: CDR1 SGHAT, CDR2 FQNNGV. This CDR3 is built from 13 residues.